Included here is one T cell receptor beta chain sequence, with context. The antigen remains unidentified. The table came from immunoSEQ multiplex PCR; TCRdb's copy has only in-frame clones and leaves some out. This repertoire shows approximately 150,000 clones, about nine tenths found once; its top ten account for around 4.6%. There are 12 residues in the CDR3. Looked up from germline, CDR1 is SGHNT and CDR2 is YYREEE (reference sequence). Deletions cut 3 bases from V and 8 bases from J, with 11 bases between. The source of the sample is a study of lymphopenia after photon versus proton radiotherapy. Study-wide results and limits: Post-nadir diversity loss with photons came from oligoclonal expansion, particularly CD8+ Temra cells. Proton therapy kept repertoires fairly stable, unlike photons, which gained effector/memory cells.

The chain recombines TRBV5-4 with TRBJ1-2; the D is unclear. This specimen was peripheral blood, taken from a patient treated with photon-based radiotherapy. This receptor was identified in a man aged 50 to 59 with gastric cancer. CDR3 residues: CASSWGGGGYTF. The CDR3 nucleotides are TGTGCCAGCAGCTGGGGAGGTGGGGGCTACACCTTC.